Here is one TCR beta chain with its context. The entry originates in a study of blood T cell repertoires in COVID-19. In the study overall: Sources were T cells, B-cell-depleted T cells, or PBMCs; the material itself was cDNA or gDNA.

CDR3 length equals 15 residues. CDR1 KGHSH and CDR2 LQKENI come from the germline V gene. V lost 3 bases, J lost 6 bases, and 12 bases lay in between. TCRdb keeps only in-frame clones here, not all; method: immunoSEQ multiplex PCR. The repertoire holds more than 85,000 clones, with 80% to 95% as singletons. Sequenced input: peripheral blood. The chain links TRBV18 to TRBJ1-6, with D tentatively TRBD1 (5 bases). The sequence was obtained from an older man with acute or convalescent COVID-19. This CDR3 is CASSPGPGGNSPLHF. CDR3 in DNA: TGTGCCAGCTCACCCGGGCCGGGGGGTAATTCACCCCTCCACTTT.